One sample yielded the 7 T cell receptor beta chains listed below, sequenced in a study of tumor and adjacent non-tumor tissue in lung cancer. A modified ARM-PCR protocol with three rounds of nested PCR amplified TCRbeta. TCRdb passed the multiplex PCR reads through MiXCR, listing each CDR3 protein once. The sample consists of approximately 68,000 distinct CDR3 sequences, approximately 73% of them appearing once. The template was RNA from unsorted bulk tissue. Sequencing used lung tumor tissue. The receptors come from a man in his sixties with non-small cell lung cancer.

Comment on this clonotype: A much larger clonotype is one base distant, so this may be a read error. The chain links TRBV10-3 to TRBJ2-3; no clear D. Germline V gene data show CDR1 as ENHRY and CDR2 as SYGVKD. This CDR3 region has 14 residues. The CDR3 here is CVISESGPTDTQYF. CDR3 bases: TGTGTCATCAGTGAGTCTGGACCAACAGATACGCAGTATTTT.

On this clonotype: The junction shows a germline mismatch at one end, possibly a read error. The gene calls are TRBV29-1 and TRBJ2-5; 8 positions match TRBD2. Germline V gene data show CDR1 as SQVTM and CDR2 as ANQGSEA. The CDR3 sequence is 15 residues long. CDR3 region: CSVVTSRAGGETQYF. The CDR3 region has the DNA TGCAGCGTTGTCACTTCCAGGGCCGGGGGGGAGACACAGTACTTC.

Notes on this clonotype: This CDR3 is missing its conserved last phenylalanine or tryptophan, likely due to a read error. The DNA is left out, because the CDR3 cannot be placed on it with certainty; the CDR3 is given as TCRdb lists it. This chain links TRBV29-1 with TRBJ2-6. The CDR3 is 13 residues long, counting both termini. Looked up from germline, CDR1 is SQVTM and CDR2 is ANQGSEA. The CDR3 loop reads CSVGSSGAKVLNL.

With regard to this clonotype: The CDR3 end shows no conserved phenylalanine or tryptophan, and so a read error is likely. V usage is TRBV6-5 and J usage is TRBJ2-7; D may be TRBD2 (5 bases). CDR3 length: 15 amino acids. The germline gives CDR1 MNHEY, CDR2 SVGAGI. The ends were cut back, 2 bases at V and 4 bases at J, with 15 bases in the middle. The CDR3 DNA reads TGTGCCAGCAGTTACGGTGCTGGACTGGTTTACGAGCAGTACTTA. This codes for CASSYGAGLVYEQYL.

Points on this clonotype: A much larger clone is a single base away; this may be a read error. V is TRBV5-6 and J is TRBJ1-2, with D uncertain. Germline loops: CDR1 SGHDT, CDR2 YYEEEE. The germline V and J ends were trimmed by 0 bases and 8 bases, with 17 bases remaining between them. The CDR3 runs 15 residues. This CDR3 reads CASSLDTTWFDGYTF. The CDR3 DNA follows: TGTGCCAGCAGCTTGGATACTACATGGTTTGACGGCTACACCTTC.

Of note for this clonotype: The conserved final phenylalanine or tryptophan is absent from the CDR3, which likely points to a read error. The rearrangement links TRBV29-1 to TRBJ2-1; D remains ambiguous. The CDR3 length is 11 residues. The V gene lost 4 bases and the J gene lost 8 bases, with 9 bases spanning the gap. Germline V gene sequence: CDR1 SQVTM, CDR2 ANQGSEA. The CDR3 coding sequence is TGCAGCGTTGCAATACCTGATGAGCAGTTCTTA. This translates into CSVAIPDEQFL.

The chain carries TRBV5-4 and TRBJ2-2, with a weak D call TRBD1 (6 bases). This CDR3 region has 14 residues. Trimming removed 6 bases from V and 5 bases from J, with 14 bases in between. In germline, CDR1 is SGHNT, CDR2 YYREEE (reference sequence). The CDR3 region is CASNVDSGTGELFF. CDR3 DNA sequence: TGTGCCAGCAACGTGGACAGTGGGACCGGGGAGCTGTTTTTT.